This record concerns one T cell receptor (beta chain) sequence. What it binds is unknown. Produced via immunoSEQ multiplex PCR; TCRdb's table is partial and in-frame only. The sample lists around 78,000 clones, about 89% occurring once. The data were obtained in a study of siplizumab effects on memory and regulatory T cells. Study-wide results and limits: Naive T cells apparently outstripped memory cells in diversity and seemed major alloresponse contributors. Confirmatory evidence of suppressive function in proliferating siplizumab-culture Tregs was not obtained. Mappable alloreactive CD4+ clones came from Treg cells around 70% of the time on average with siplizumab, against 26.9% in controls.

The V gene's germline CDR1 is LNHDA and CDR2 SQIVND (reference sequence). V was clipped by 5 bases and J by 0 bases, with 9 bases between them. This CDR3 contains 14 residues. V and J are TRBV19 and TRBJ2-3; tentatively, D is TRBD2 (6 bases). The clonotype comes from a human donor in good health. The sequenced sample was CD8+ T cells sorted from blood. The CDR3 region has the DNA TGTGCCAGTAGTTTTAGCGGTAGCACAGATACGCAGTATTTT. Translated, it gives CASSFSGSTDTQYF.